This T cell receptor beta chain derives from a study of human T cells and chemical hapten exposure. Study details: A mostly female patient group had alopecia areata, totalis or universalis. Broader study findings: Alopecia affecting every donor means their immune response may not match healthy people's. TCRs at a frequency above 1 in 1000 stayed unchanged with DPC sensitization.

The time point is: patch test 1, 2 weeks after DPC sensitization. Stated treatment: therapeutic diphenylcyclopropenone sensitization with weekly scalp DPC. This clonotype was detected a few times. What it binds is unknown. Trimming removed 6 bases from V and 6 bases from J, with 18 bases in between. This CDR3 is built from 14 residues. MiXCR was run by TCRdb on the RACE reads, yielding one entry per CDR3 protein. The sample includes 79,000 or so distinct CDR3 sequences, 32% of them seen just once. The chain recombines TRBV12-3 or TRBV12-4 with TRBJ2-7, with a possible D match to TRBD2 (6 bases). The sequenced sample was whole blood, obtained in connection with sensitization to the hapten diphenylcyclopropenone (DPC). This clonotype was sampled from a man aged 35 to 55 with alopecia areata. Some clones in this sample may be carry-over from other donors' samples. CDR3 region: CASRFGGGLFEQYF. CDR3 DNA: TGTGCCAGCAGGTTCGGGGGTGGCCTTTTCGAGCAGTACTTC.